The entry below describes one T cell receptor (beta chain). What it binds is unknown. Trimming cost V 6 bases and J 8 bases, with 10 bases left between them. The CDR3 extends over 11 amino acids. Germline V gene lookup returns CDR1 SNHLY and CDR2 FYNNEI. This sample stems from a study of shared clonotypes between healthy human individuals. Study findings and constraints: Rarefaction revealed incomplete sorted-subset sequencing despite large depth. Naive subsets usually exceeded memory subsets in estimated richness. Generation probability values for non-shared clonotypes were lower than those for clonotypes shared by all four donors.

The data were produced by immunoSEQ multiplex PCR, yet TCRdb's version contains in-frame clones alone and is incomplete. The repertoire consists of 2 million to 2.5 million clones, with roughly 94% occurring once and the leading ten covering approximately 0.13%. The split of CD4+ cells yielded CD45RA+ naive and CD45RA-negative memory subsets. This TCR was recovered from a man aged 18 to 30 in good health. Sequenced input: naive CD4+ T cells sorted from blood. Regarding subset: CD45RA+ positively selected. The rearrangement uses TRBV2 and TRBJ1-1, with D perhaps matching TRBD1 (5 bases). This CDR3 is CASRPTGEAFF. CDR3 bases: TGTGCCAGCAGGCCCACAGGAGAAGCTTTCTTT.